The next 9 T cell receptor beta chains were all read from a single sample in a study of blood T cells in healthy people across ages. With a J-beta primer mix and a sample-barcoded 5' primer, a second PCR ran about 7 to 11 cycles. From the 5' RACE reads, TCRdb called clonotypes with MiXCR, one entry per CDR3 protein. The sample gives about 2 million distinct CDR3 sequences, around half of which show up once; roughly 2.1% is in the top ten. The specimen sequenced was blood. These receptors originate from a middle-aged woman in good health.

This clonotype was found a few times. This rearrangement joins TRBV20-1 to TRBJ1-2; 9 positions agree with TRBD1. The junction had 5 bases not matched to a gene; V was cut back by 3 bases and J by 3 bases. There are 14 residues in the CDR3. Per the germline V gene, CDR1 is DFQATT and CDR2 is SNEGSKA (reference sequence). CDR3 nucleotide sequence: TGCAGTGCTAGTCGGACAGGGGCCGACTATGGCTACACCTTC. This sequence encodes CSASRTGADYGYTF.

The rearrangement uses TRBV5-1 and TRBJ1-2, with no clear D. V was clipped by 4 bases and J by 10 bases, with 17 bases between them. This CDR3 has 13 amino acids. CDR1 SGHRS and CDR2 YFSETQ come from the germline V gene. CDR3 bases: TGCGCCAGCAGCGACAACCAGGTCTCGGTCTACACCTTC. The encoded protein is CASSDNQVSVYTF.

The chain couples TRBV9 to TRBJ2-5, with 7 bases aligning to TRBD2. This CDR3 has 15 residues. V shed 0 bases and J 0 bases; nucleotides not matched to a gene: 2. Germline CDR1 SGDLS, CDR2 YYNGEE. CDR3 region: CASSVGGGDQETQYF. DNA for the CDR3: TGTGCCAGCAGCGTAGGGGGAGGGGACCAAGAGACCCAGTACTTC.

This clonotype came up a few times. J is TRBJ2-3 and V is TRBV4-1; TRBD2 agrees at 9 bases. The germline gives CDR1 MGHRA, CDR2 YSYEKL. V was clipped by 0 bases and J by 2 bases; unmatched bases: 3. The CDR3 runs 16 residues. The CDR3 nucleotides are TGCGCCAGCAGCCAAGAGGAGCGGGGGGTCACAGATACGCAGTATTTT. Translation: CASSQEERGVTDTQYF.

V is TRBV28 and J is TRBJ2-5, with 12 bases fitting TRBD2. V shed 10 bases, J shed 0 bases, and the junction held 6 bases outside the gene matches. Germline CDR1 MDHEN, CDR2 SYDVKM. This CDR3 region has 15 residues. The CDR3 region has the DNA TGTGCCACCCAAGGACTAGCGGGAAACCAAGAGACCCAGTACTTC. As protein: CATQGLAGNQETQYF.

In DNA, the CDR3 is TGTGCCAGCAGTGTGGGACCGCCTCTACACTATGGCTACACCTTC. Translating gives CASSVGPPLHYGYTF. V and J are TRBV12-3 or TRBV12-4 and TRBJ1-2; weak D call: TRBD1 (5 bases). CDR3 length: 15 residues. Trimming cost V 5 bases and J 3 bases, with 16 bases left between them.

Notes on this clonotype: One end of the junction does not line up with germline, which may come from a read error. The CDR3 here is CASSAGLRVSGASVLTF. DNA of the CDR3: TGTGCCAGCAGTGCGGGACTAAGGGTCTCTGGGGCCAGCGTCCTGACTTTC. The genes are TRBV12-3 or TRBV12-4 and TRBJ2-6; 7 nucleotides agree with TRBD2. The CDR3 is 17 residues long.

The chain carries TRBV6-1 and TRBJ2-1, with a tentative D call TRBD2 (5 bases). The V end was cut by 4 bases, the J end by 0 bases, with 10 bases between. The CDR3 has 15 residues. Germline V lookup: CDR1 MNHNS, CDR2 SASEGT. This CDR3 reads CASSVTDSSYNEQFF. The DNA for the CDR3 is TGTGCCAGCAGTGTCACGGACTCCTCCTACAATGAGCAGTTCTTC.

This rearrangement joins TRBV12-3 or TRBV12-4 to TRBJ2-7; D may be TRBD2 (6 bases). The CDR3 consists of 15 residues. Trimming left V 2 bases short and J 3 bases short, with 14 bases between. CDR3 loop: CASSLRGLDFYEQYF. Written as DNA, the CDR3 is TGTGCCAGCAGTTTACGGGGGTTAGATTTCTACGAGCAGTACTTC.